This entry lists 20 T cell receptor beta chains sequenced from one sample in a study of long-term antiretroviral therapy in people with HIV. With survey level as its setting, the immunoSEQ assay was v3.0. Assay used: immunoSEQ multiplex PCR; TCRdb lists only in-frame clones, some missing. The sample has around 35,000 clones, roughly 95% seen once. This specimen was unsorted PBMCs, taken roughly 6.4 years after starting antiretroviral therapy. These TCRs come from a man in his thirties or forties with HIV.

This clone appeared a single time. CDR3: CASTPLSREVTGELFF. CDR3 coding DNA: TGTGCCAGTACCCCCTTGAGCAGGGAAGTCACCGGGGAGCTGTTTTTT. The chain combines TRBV19 with TRBJ2-2; TRBD1 might be the D (5 bases). Trimming took off 7 bases at V and 4 bases at J, with 19 bases between the two ends. The CDR3 extends over 16 amino acids. Germline V gene lookup returns CDR1 LNHDA and CDR2 SQIVND (reference sequence). The full variable domain, rest sourced from reference TRBV19 and TRBJ2-2, is DGGITQSPKYLFRKEGQNVTLSCEQNLNHDAMYWYRQDPGQGLRLIYYSQIVNDFQKGDIAEGYSVSREKKESFPLTVTSAQKNPTAFYLCASTPLSREVTGELFFGEGSRLTVL.

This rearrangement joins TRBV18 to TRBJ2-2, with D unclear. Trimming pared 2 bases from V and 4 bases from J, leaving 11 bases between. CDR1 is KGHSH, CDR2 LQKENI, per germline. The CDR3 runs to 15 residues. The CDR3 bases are TGTGCCAGCTCACCAACGGACGACTCCACCGGGGAGCTGTTTTTT. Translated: CASSPTDDSTGELFF.

The CDR3 here is CAISELQGDYGYTF. The CDR3 region has the DNA TGTGCCATCAGTGAGTTACAGGGTGACTATGGCTACACCTTC. The chain joins TRBV10-3 to TRBJ1-2; TRBD1 is a possible D gene (6 bases). The germline CDR1 and CDR2 sequences are ENHRY and SYGVKD. V dropped 1 base and J dropped 3 bases, with 9 bases sitting between them. The CDR3 loop spans 14 amino acids.

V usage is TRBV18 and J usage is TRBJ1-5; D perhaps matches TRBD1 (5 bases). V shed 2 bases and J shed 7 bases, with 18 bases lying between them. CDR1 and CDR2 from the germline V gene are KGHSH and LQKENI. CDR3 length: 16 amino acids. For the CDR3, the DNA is TGTGCCAGCTCACCATTAGGGGTAGAGGGAGGACAGCCCCAGCATTTT. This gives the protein CASSPLGVEGGQPQHF.

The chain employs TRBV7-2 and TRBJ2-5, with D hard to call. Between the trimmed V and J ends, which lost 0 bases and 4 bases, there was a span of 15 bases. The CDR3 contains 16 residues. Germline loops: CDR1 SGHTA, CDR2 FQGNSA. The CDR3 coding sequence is TGTGCCAGCAGCTTAGCCGGTAACATCATTGGAGAGACCCAGTACTTC. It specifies CASSLAGNIIGETQYF.

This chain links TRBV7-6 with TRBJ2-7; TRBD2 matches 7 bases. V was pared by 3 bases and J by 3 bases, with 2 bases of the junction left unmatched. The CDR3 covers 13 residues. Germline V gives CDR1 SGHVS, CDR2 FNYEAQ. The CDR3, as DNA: TGTGCCAGCAGCTTTGGGGGGGACTACGAGCAGTACTTC. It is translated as CASSFGGDYEQYF.

CDR3 sequence reads: CASSPDIVGEKLFF. CDR3 in DNA: TGTGCCAGCAGCCCGGACATAGTGGGTGAAAAACTGTTTTTT. This chain connects TRBV2 to TRBJ1-4; the D gene is possibly TRBD1 (5 bases). The germline gives CDR1 SNHLY, CDR2 FYNNEI. This CDR3 has 14 residues. V was trimmed by 6 bases and J by 7 bases, leaving 15 bases between them.

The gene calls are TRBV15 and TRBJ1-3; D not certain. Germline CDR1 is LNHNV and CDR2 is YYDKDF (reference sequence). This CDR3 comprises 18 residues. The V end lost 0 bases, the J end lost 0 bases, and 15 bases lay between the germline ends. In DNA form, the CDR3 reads TGTGCCACCAGCAGAGATGGGCAGGCCGCTTACTCTGGAAACACCATATATTTT. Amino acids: CATSRDGQAAYSGNTIYF.

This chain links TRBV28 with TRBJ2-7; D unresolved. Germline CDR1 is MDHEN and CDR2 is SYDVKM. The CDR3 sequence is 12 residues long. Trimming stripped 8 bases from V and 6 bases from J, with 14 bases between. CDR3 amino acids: CASRAPPIEQYF. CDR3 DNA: TGTGCCAGCCGTGCACCCCCCATCGAGCAGTACTTC.

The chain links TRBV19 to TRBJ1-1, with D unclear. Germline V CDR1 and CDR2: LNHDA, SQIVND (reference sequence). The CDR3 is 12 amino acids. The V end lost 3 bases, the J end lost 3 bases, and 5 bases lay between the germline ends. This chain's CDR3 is CASSMSHTEAFF. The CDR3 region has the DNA TGTGCCAGTAGTATGTCCCACACTGAAGCTTTCTTT.

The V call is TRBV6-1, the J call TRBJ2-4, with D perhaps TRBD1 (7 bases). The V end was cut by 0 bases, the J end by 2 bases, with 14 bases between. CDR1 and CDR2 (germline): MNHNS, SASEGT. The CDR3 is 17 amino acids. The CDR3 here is CASSEAWRGLSKNIQYF. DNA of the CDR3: TGTGCCAGCAGTGAAGCGTGGAGGGGGCTTTCCAAAAACATTCAGTACTTC.

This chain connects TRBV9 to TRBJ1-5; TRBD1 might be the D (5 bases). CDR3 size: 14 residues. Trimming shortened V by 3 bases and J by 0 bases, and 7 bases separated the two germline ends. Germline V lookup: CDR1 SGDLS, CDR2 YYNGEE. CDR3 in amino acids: CASSADSSNQPQHF. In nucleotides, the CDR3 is TGTGCCAGCAGCGCCGACAGTAGCAATCAGCCCCAGCATTTT.

The CDR3 region has the DNA TGCGCCAGCAGTGAATTAGGGCCCTCAATTCCCTACGAGCAGTACTTC. This translates into CASSELGPSIPYEQYF. This chain joins TRBV10-1 and TRBJ2-7; D is ambiguous. V was trimmed by 3 bases and J by 2 bases, leaving 17 bases between them. The CDR3 is 16 amino acids. CDR1 WNHNN and CDR2 SYGVQD come from the germline V gene (reference sequence).

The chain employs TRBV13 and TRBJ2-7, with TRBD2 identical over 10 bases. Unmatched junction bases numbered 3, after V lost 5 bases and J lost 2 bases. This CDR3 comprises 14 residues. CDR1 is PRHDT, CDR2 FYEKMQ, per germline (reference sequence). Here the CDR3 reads CASSLSGGPYEQYF. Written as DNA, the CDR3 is TGTGCCAGCAGCCTTAGCGGGGGGCCCTACGAGCAGTACTTC.

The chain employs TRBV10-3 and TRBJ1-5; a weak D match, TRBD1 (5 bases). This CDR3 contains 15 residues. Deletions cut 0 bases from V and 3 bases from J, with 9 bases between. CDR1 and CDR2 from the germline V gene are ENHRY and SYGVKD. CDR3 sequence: CAISESGGFNQPQHF. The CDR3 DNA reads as TGTGCCATCAGTGAGTCTGGGGGTTTCAATCAGCCCCAGCATTTT.

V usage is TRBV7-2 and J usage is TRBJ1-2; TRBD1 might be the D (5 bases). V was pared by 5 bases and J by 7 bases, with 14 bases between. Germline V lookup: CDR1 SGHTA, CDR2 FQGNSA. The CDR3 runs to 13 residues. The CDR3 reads CASSPPDSFGYTF. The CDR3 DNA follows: TGTGCCAGCAGCCCTCCTGACAGCTTTGGCTACACCTTC.

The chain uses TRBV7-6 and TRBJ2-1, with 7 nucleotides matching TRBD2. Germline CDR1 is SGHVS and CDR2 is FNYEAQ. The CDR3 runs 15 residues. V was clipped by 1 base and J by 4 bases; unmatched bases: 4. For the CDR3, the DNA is TGTGCCAGCAGCTTAGGGGAGGGCGGATACAATGAGCAGTTCTTC. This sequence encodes CASSLGEGGYNEQFF. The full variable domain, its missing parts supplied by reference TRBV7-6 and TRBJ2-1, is GAGVSQSPRYKVTKRGQDVALRCDPISGHVSLYWYRQALGQGPEFLTYFNYEAQQDKSGLPNDRFSAERPEGSISTLTIQRTEQRDSAMYRCASSLGEGGYNEQFFGPGTRLTVL.

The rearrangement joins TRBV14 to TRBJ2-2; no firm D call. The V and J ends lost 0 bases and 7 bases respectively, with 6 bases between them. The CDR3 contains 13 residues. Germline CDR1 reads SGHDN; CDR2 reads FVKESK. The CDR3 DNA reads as TGTGCCAGCAGCCAAGAATATTACGGGGAGCTGTTTTTT. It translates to CASSQEYYGELFF.

CDR3 bases: TGCGCCAGCAGCCAGGTACAGGGTACCGGGGAGCTGTTTTTT. This codes for CASSQVQGTGELFF. V and J are TRBV4-1 and TRBJ2-2, with D perhaps matching TRBD1 (6 bases). The CDR3 length is 14 residues. V gave up 3 bases and J gave up 5 bases, with 10 bases separating them. Germline loops: CDR1 MGHRA, CDR2 YSYEKL.

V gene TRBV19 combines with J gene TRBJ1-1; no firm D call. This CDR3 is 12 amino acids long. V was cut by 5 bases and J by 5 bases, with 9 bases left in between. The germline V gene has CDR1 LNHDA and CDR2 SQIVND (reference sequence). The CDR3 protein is CASSSGKTEAFF. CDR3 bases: TGTGCCAGTAGTTCGGGGAAAACTGAAGCTTTCTTT.